The clone carrying this TCR beta chain has a count of ten or more. The antigen remains undetermined. The data derive from a study of T-cell reconstitution after alpha-beta-depleted transplantation in children. CDR3 length: 15 residues. V gave up 2 bases and J gave up 5 bases; unmatched junction bases: 7. Germline assignment: CDR1 SGHRS and CDR2 YFSETQ. General observations from the study: Several hundred expanded graft clones reportedly gave rise to the alpha-beta T cells present about two months after transplant. A year had passed since transplant, and T-cell counts and diversity by then came mostly from newly produced T cells. The origin of high day-60 TCRbeta diversity in some patients lay in surviving recipient T cells and thymic progenitors.

Preparation of the TCRbeta library involved a method that used unique molecular identifiers. One entry per CDR3 protein results from TCRdb running MiXCR on the PCR reads. Among 480,000 or so distinct CDR3 sequences, roughly a tenth were seen once, and the ten largest hold 2% to 2.5%. Material: PBMCs, obtained before TCRalphabeta/CD19-depleted stem cell transplant. This sequence originates from a child under 10 years old with inherited bone marrow failure, due to receive a stem cell transplant. V usage is TRBV5-1 and J usage is TRBJ2-5; 9 nucleotides line up with TRBD2. The CDR3 DNA reads TGCGCCAGCAGCTTCGGGCTAGCGGGAACCGAGACCCAGTACTTC. Protein: CASSFGLAGTETQYF. The full variable domain, completed using reference TRBV5-1 and TRBJ2-5, is KAGVTQTPRYLIKTRGQQVTLSCSPISGHRSVSWYQQTPGQGLQFLFEYFSETQRNKGNFPGRFSGRQFSNSRSEMNVSTLELGDSALYLCASSFGLAGTETQYFGPGTRLLVL.